The clone carrying this T cell receptor beta chain was seen a few times. Its matching antigen is unknown. Other DNA sequences in this specimen translate into the identical CDR3. The data are from a study of shared clonotypes between healthy human individuals. Study observations and caveats: Between a handful of donors, naive CD4 clonotypes were shared at a level of about 5%. A generally larger estimated richness was seen in naive subsets than in memory subsets.

CDR1 is MGHRA, CDR2 YSYEKL, per germline. The V end was cut by 1 base, the J end by 2 bases, with 8 bases between. This CDR3 is 14 amino acids long. The method was immunoSEQ multiplex PCR; TCRdb's version includes in-frame clones alone and lacks a portion of them. Of more than 200,000 clones listed, about 69% were seen once; the top ten hold approximately 10%. Sequenced material: memory CD4+ T cells sorted from blood. The subset is: CD45RA-negative fraction. The rearrangement links TRBV4-1 to TRBJ2-5, with a possible D match to TRBD2 (6 bases). This clonotype was obtained from a man aged 25 to 40 in good health. Here the CDR3 DNA reads TGCGCCAGCAGCCAAGGGGGACTGCAAGAGACCCAGTACTTC. Protein product: CASSQGGLQETQYF.